These 4 T cell receptor beta chains share one sample of origin, sequenced in a study of post-analysis software for immune sequencing data. TCR beta libraries were prepared from cDNA with unique molecular identifiers. TCRdb fed the PCR reads into MiXCR, producing one record per CDR3 protein. The sample includes 250,000 to 300,000 distinct CDR3 sequences, approximately 34% of them seen just once. These receptors are not linked to any known antigen. Study results and caveats: Patients had higher frequencies than controls of a few TRBV segments, including TRBV5-6, TRBV5-1 and TRBV20-1.

Material for sequencing was blood. These receptors originate from a girl aged 5-17 years with multiple sclerosis.

The CDR3, as DNA: TGCAGTGCTTACAGGGGGAGAGGGACTAGCGGGGAGGATTCTTTCAGTTCGTACAATGAGCAGTTCTTC. Encoded protein: CSAYRGRGTSGEDSFSSYNEQFF. This sequence joins TRBV20-1 and TRBJ2-1, with 13 bases identical to TRBD2. The CDR3 totals 23 residues. Trimming took 5 bases from V and 4 from J; bases not matched to a gene: 29. The V gene's germline CDR1 is DFQATT and CDR2 SNEGSKA (reference sequence).

The chain has TRBV12-3 or TRBV12-4 and TRBJ1-3; D is unclear. CDR3 size: 15 residues. Trimming cost V 7 bases and J 0 bases, with 13 bases left between them. CDR3 DNA: TGTGCCAGCACCCCGGGCCAGTTCTCTGGAAACACCATATATTTT. Translating gives CASTPGQFSGNTIYF.

As concerns this clonotype: With a much larger clone just one base away, this may be a read error. V usage is TRBV20-1 and J usage is TRBJ2-3; 12 nucleotides line up with TRBD2. CDR1 is DFQATT, CDR2 SNEGSKA, per germline (reference sequence). There are 15 residues in the CDR3. CDR3 protein: CSASGLAGLTDAQYF. In DNA form, the CDR3 reads TGCAGTGCTAGTGGACTAGCGGGGTTAACAGATGCGCAGTATTTT.

This clonotype was observed a few times. CDR3 protein: CASSVGTLTQETQYF. The DNA for the CDR3 is TGTGCCAGCAGCGTAGGGACACTTACTCAAGAGACCCAGTACTTC. The chain uses TRBV9 and TRBJ2-5; possibly TRBD1 for D (5 bases). CDR1 and CDR2 from the germline V gene are SGDLS and YYNGEE. The CDR3 covers 15 residues. V gave up 0 bases and J gave up 2 bases, with 11 bases separating them.